The 8 T cell receptor beta chains given below trace back to one sample, sequenced in a study of blood T cells in healthy people across ages. With a J-beta primer mix and a sample-barcoded 5' primer, a second PCR ran 7 to 11 cycles. From the 5' RACE reads, TCRdb called clonotypes with MiXCR, one entry per CDR3 protein. The repertoire holds 1 million to 1.2 million distinct CDR3 sequences, approximately 38% seen once, with about an eighth in the top ten. Source material: blood. These receptors were obtained from a man aged 18 to 35 in good health.

This clonotype has a handful of counts. J is TRBJ1-1 and V is TRBV20-1; TRBD1 might be the D (5 bases). The germline CDR1 and CDR2 sequences are DFQATT and SNEGSKA (reference sequence). The CDR3 is made up of 15 amino acids. V gave up 2 bases and J gave up 1 base, with 14 bases separating them. CDR3 residues: CSARYSYGGNTEAFF. In DNA form, the CDR3 reads TGCAGTGCTAGATACTCATATGGGGGGAACACTGAAGCTTTCTTT.

This chain joins TRBV29-1 and TRBJ2-1, with D maybe TRBD1 (6 bases). The DNA end is a closer match to TRBJ2-7, so the J assignment may be wrong. This CDR3 has 16 residues. CDR1 and CDR2 from the germline V gene are SQVTM and ANQGSEA. This CDR3 reads CSVEGSRDTRYNEQYF. The CDR3 nucleotides read TGCAGCGTTGAAGGTAGTCGGGACACCAGATACAATGAGCAGTACTTC.

The genes are TRBV20-1 and TRBJ2-1, with 10 positions matching TRBD2. With V trimmed by 0 bases and J by 9 bases, 8 bases remained unmatched. Germline V lookup: CDR1 DFQATT, CDR2 SNEGSKA (reference sequence). This CDR3 spans 15 amino acids. CDR3 loop: CSARDLRTSGIEQFF. The CDR3 coding sequence is TGCAGTGCTAGAGATCTAAGGACTAGCGGCATTGAGCAGTTCTTC.

The chain uses TRBV27 and TRBJ1-1; D uncertain. The CDR3 has 14 residues. V lost 2 bases to trimming and J lost 8 bases, with 15 bases between them. From germline, CDR1 is MNHEY and CDR2 SMNVEV (reference sequence). The CDR3 DNA reads TGTGCCAGCAGTTTACCGATCGGGGTCTACGAAGCTTTCTTT. Residues: CASSLPIGVYEAFF.

This chain links TRBV7-9 with TRBJ2-1; D not resolved. V dropped 1 base and J dropped 6 bases, with 7 bases sitting between them. Germline values: CDR1 SEHNR, CDR2 FQNEAQ (reference sequence). This CDR3 region has 13 residues. CDR3 nucleotides: TGTGCCAGCAGCTTAGAACCCCTCAATGAGCAGTTCTTC. Translating gives CASSLEPLNEQFF.

The gene calls are TRBV4-3 and TRBJ2-7; D might be TRBD1 (6 bases). This CDR3 spans 14 amino acids. Germline V gene sequence: CDR1 LGHNA, CDR2 YSLEER. Trimming cost V 3 bases and J 8 bases, with 17 bases left between them. CDR3 sequence (DNA): TGCGCCAGCAGCCAGGACCATACCGGGACACAGCAGTACTTC. This codes for CASSQDHTGTQQYF.

Points on this clonotype: This may be a read error: a much more frequent sequence differs by one nucleotide. The J gene is TRBJ2-1, the V gene TRBV25-1, with D uncertain. From germline, CDR1 is MGHDK and CDR2 SYGVNS. CDR3 size: 13 residues. CDR3 DNA: TGTGCCAGCAGTGAATGGAGTGACAATGAGCAGTGCTTC. It encodes CASSEWSDNEQCF. The full variable domain, in which reference TRBV25-1 and TRBJ2-1 provide the parts outside the CDR3, is EADIYQTPRYLVIGTGKKITLECSQTMGHDKMYWYQQDPGMELHLIHYSYGVNSTEKGDLSSESTVSRIRTEHFPLTLESARPSHTSQYLCASSEWSDNEQCFGPGTRLTVL.

The chain joins TRBV30 to TRBJ1-2; D unresolved. Trimming took off 2 bases at V and 4 bases at J, with 5 bases between the two ends. This CDR3 contains 11 residues. Germline CDR1 reads GTSNPN; CDR2 reads SVGIG (reference sequence). Written as DNA, the CDR3 is TGTGCCTGGAGTCTAGTCTATGGCTACACCTTC. Protein: CAWSLVYGYTF.